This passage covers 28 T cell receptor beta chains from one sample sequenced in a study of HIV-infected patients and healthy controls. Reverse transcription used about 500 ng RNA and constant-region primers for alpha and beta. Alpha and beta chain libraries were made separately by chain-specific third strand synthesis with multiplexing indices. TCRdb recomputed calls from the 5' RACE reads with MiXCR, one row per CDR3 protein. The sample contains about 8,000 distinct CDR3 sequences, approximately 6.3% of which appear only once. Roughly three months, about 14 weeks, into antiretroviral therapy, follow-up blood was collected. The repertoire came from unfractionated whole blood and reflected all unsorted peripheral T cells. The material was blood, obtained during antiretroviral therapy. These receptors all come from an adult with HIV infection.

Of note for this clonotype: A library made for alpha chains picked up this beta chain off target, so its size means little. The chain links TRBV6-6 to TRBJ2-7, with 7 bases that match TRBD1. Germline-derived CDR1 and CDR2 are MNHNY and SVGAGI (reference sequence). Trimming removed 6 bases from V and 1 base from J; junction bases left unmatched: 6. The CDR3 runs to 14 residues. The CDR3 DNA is TGTGCCAGCAGAGGGGACAGAGTTTCCTACGAGCAGTACTTC. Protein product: CASRGDRVSYEQYF.

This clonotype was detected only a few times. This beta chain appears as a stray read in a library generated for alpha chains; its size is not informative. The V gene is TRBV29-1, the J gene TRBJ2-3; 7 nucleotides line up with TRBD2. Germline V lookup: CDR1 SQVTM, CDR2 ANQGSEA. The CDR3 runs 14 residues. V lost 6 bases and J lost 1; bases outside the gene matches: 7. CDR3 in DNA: TGCAGCGTGGGGGAACTAGCGCGCACAGATACGCAGTATTTT. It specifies CSVGELARTDTQYF.

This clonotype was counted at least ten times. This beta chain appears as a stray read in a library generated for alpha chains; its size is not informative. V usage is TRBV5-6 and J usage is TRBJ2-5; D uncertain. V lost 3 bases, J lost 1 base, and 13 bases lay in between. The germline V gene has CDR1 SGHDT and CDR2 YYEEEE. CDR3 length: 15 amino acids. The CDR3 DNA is TGTGCCAGCAGCTCGTTTGGAGTCCTCCAAGAGACCCAGTACTTC. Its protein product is CASSSFGVLQETQYF.

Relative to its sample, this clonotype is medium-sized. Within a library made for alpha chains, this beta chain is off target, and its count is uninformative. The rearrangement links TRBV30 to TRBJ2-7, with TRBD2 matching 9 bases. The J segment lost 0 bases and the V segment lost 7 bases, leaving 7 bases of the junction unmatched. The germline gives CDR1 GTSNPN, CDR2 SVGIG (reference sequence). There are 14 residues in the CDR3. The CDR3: CALSAGGSSYEQYF. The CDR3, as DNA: TGTGCCTTATCAGCGGGAGGAAGCTCCTACGAGCAGTACTTC.

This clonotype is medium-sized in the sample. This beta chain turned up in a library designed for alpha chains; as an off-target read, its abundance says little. The CDR3 loop is CASSQTRQLHEQYF. The DNA for the CDR3 is TGTGCCAGCAGCCAGACCCGACAGCTACACGAGCAGTACTTC. This sequence joins TRBV7-6 and TRBJ2-7; TRBD1 is a possible D gene (5 bases). This CDR3 comprises 14 residues. CDR1 is SGHVS, CDR2 FNYEAQ, per germline. V was pared by 5 bases and J by 5 bases, with 16 bases between.

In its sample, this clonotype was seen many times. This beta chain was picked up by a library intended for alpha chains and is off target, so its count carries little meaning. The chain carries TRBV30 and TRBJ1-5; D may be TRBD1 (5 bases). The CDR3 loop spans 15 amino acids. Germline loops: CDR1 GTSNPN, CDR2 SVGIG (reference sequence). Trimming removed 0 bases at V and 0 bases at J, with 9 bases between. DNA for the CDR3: TGTGCCTGGAGTGTAGGGACCCTTAGCAATCAGCCCCAGCATTTT. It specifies CAWSVGTLSNQPQHF.

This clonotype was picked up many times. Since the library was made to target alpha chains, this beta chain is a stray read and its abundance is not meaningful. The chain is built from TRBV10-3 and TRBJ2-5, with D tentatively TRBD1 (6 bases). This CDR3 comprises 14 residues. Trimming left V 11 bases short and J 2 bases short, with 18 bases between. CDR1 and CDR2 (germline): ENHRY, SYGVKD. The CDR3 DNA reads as TGTGCCGCCACCGGGACACAAAAACAAGAGACCCAGTACTTC. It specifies CAATGTQKQETQYF.

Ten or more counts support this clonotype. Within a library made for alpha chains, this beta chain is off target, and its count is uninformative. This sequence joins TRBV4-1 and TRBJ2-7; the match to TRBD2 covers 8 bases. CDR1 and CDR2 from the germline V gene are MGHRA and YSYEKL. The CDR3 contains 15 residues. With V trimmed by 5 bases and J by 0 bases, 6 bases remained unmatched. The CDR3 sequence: CASSAGGGLSYEQYF. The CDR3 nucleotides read TGCGCCAGCAGCGCGGGCGGGGGGCTCTCCTACGAGCAGTACTTC.

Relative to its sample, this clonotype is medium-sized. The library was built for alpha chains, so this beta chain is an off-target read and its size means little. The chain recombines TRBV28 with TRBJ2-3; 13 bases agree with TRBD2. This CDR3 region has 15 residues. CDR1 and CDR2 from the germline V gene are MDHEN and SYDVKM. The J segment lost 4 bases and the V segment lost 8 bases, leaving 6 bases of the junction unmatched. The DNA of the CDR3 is TGTGCCAGCCGCTGGACTAGCGGGAGCCCAGATACGCAGTATTTT. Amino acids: CASRWTSGSPDTQYF.

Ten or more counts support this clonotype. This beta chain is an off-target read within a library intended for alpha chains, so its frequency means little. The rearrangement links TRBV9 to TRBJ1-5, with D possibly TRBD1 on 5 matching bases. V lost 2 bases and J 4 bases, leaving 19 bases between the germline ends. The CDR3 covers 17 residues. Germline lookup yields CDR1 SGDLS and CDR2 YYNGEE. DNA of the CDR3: TGTGCCAGCAGCGTCGGCGCTACCGGGGCAATAAATCAGCCCCAGCATTTT. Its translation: CASSVGATGAINQPQHF.

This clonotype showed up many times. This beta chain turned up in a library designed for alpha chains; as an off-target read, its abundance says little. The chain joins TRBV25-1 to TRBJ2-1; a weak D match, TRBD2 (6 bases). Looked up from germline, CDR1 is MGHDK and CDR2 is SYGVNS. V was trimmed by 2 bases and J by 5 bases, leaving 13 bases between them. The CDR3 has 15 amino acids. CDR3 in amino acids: CASSEPGTRNNEQFF. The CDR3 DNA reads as TGTGCCAGCAGTGAACCCGGGACTCGGAACAATGAGCAGTTCTTC.

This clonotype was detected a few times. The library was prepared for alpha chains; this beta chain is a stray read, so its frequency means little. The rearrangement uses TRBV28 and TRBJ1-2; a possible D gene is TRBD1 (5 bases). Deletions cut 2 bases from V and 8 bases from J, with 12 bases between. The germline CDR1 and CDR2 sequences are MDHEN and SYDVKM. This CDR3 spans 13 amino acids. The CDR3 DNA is TGTGCCAGCAGTTTAGGCAGGGAGTACGGCTACACCTTC. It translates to CASSLGREYGYTF.

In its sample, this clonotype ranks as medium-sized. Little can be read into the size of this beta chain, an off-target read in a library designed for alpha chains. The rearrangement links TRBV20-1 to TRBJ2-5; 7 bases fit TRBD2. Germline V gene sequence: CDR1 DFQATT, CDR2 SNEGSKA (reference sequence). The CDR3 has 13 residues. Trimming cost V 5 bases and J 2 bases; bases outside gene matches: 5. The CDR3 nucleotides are TGCAGTGCTTACCGACTAGCTCAAGAGACCCAGTACTTC. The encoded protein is CSAYRLAQETQYF.

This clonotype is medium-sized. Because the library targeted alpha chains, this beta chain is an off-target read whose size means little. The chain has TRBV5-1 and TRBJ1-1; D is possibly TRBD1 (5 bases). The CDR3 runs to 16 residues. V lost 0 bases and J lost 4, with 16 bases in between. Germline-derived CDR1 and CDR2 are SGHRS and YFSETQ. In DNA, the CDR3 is TGCGCCAGCAGCTTGGAAGGGGTTTCCAGTGTCACTGAAGCTTTCTTT. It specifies CASSLEGVSSVTEAFF.

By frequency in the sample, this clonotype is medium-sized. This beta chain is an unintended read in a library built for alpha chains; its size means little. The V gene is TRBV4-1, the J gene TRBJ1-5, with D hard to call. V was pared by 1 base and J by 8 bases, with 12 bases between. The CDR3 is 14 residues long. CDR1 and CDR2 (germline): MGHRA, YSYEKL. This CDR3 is CASSQGSGVEPQHF. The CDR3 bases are TGCGCCAGCAGCCAAGGCAGTGGGGTTGAGCCCCAGCATTTT.

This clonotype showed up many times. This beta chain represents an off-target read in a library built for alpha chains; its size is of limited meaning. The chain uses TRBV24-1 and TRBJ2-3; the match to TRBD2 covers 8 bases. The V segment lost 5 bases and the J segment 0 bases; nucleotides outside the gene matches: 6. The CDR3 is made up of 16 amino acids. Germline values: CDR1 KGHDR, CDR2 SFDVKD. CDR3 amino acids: CATSAPGGASTDTQYF. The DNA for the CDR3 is TGTGCCACCAGTGCTCCCGGGGGGGCTAGCACAGATACGCAGTATTTT.

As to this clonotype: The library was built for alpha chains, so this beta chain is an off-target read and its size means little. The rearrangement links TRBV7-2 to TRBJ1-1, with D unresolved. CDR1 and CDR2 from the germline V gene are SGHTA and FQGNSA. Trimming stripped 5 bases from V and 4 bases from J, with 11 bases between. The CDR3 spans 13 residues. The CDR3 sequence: CASSGRVSTEAFF. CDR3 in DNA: TGTGCCAGCAGCGGCCGTGTGTCCACTGAAGCTTTCTTT.

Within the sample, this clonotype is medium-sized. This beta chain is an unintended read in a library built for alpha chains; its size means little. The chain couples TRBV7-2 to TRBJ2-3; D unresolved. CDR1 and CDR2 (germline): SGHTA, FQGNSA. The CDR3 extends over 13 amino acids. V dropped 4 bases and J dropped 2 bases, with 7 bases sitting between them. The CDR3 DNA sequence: TGTGCCAGCAGCTCGATCCTCACAGATACGCAGTATTTT. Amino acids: CASSSILTDTQYF.

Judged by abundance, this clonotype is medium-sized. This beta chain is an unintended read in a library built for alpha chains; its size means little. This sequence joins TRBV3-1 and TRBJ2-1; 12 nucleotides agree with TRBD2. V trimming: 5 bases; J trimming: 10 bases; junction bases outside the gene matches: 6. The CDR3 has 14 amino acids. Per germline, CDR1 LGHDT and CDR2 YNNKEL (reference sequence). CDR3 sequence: CASSFGLAGSEQFF. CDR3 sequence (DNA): TGTGCCAGCAGCTTTGGACTAGCGGGGAGCGAGCAGTTCTTC.

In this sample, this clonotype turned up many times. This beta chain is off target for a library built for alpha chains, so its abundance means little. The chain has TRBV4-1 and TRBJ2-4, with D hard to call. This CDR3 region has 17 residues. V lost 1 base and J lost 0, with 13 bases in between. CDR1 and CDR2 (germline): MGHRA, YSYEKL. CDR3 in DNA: TGCGCCAGCAGCCAAGGTCGAGGAACGGGAGCCAAAAACATTCAGTACTTC. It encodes CASSQGRGTGAKNIQYF.

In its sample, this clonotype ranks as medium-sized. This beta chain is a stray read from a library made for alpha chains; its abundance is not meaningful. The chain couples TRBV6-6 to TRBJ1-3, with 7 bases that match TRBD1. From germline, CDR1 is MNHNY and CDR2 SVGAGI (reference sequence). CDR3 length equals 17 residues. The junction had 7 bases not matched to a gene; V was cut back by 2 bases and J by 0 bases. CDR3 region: CASSYILGQNSGNTIYF. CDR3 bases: TGTGCCAGCAGTTACATCCTGGGACAGAACTCTGGAAACACCATATATTTT.

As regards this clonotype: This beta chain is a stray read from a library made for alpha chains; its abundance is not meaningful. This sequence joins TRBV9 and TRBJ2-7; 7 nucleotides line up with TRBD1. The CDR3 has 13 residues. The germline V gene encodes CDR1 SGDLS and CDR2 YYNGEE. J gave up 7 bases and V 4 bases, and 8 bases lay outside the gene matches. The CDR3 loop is CASSPTTGREQYF. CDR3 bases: TGTGCCAGCAGCCCTACGACAGGGCGGGAGCAGTACTTC.

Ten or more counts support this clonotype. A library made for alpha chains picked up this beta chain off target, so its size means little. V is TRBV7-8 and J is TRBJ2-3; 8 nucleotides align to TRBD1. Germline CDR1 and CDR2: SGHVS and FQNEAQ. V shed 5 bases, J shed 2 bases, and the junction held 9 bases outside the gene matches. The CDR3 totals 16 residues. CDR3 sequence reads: CASSRPGQAFTDTQYF. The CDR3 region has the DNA TGTGCCAGCAGCCGGCCGGGACAGGCTTTCACAGATACGCAGTATTTT.

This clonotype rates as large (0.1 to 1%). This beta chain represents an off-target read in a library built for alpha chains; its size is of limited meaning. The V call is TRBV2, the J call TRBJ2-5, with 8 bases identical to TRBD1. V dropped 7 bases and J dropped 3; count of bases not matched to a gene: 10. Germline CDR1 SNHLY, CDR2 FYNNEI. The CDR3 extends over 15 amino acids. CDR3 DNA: TGTGCCAGCATTCGCTCCAGGGGGCCAGAAGAGACCCAGTACTTC. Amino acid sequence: CASIRSRGPEETQYF. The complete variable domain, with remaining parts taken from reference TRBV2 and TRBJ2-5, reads EPEVTQTPSHQVTQMGQEVILRCVPISNHLYFYWYRQILGQKVEFLVSFYNNEISEKSEIFDDQFSVERPDGSNFTLKIRSTKLEDSAMYFCASIRSRGPEETQYFGPGTRLLVL.

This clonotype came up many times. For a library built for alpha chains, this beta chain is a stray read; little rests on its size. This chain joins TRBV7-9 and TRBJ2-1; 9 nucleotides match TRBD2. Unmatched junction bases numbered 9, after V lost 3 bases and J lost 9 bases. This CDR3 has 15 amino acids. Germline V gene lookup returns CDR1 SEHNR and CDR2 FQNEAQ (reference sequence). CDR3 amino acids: CASSFKVAGDVEQFF. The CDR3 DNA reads TGTGCCAGCAGCTTTAAGGTAGCGGGGGATGTTGAGCAGTTCTTC.

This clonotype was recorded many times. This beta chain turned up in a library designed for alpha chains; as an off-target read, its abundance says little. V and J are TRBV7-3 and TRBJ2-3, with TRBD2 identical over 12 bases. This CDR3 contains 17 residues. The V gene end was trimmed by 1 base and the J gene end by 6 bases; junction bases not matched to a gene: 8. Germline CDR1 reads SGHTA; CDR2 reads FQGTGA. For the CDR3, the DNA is TGTGCCAGCAGCTTAAGTCCTAGCGGGGGGGCCTTGGATACGCAGTATTTT. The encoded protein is CASSLSPSGGALDTQYF.

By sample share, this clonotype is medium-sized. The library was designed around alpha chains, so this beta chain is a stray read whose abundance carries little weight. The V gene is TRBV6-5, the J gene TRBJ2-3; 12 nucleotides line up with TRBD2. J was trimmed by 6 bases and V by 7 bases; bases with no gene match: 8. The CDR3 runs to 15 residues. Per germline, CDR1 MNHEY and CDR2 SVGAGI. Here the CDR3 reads CASTPSGGGLDTQYF. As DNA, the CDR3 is TGTGCCAGCACCCCTAGCGGGGGGGGCCTGGATACGCAGTATTTT.

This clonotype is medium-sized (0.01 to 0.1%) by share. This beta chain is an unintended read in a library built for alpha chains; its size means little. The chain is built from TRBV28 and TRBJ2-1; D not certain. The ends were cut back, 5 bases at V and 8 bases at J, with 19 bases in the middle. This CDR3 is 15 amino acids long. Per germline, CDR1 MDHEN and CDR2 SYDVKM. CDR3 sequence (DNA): TGTGCCAGCAGTCTCCGCAGGCTGGAGCGACATGAGCAGTTCTTC. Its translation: CASSLRRLERHEQFF.